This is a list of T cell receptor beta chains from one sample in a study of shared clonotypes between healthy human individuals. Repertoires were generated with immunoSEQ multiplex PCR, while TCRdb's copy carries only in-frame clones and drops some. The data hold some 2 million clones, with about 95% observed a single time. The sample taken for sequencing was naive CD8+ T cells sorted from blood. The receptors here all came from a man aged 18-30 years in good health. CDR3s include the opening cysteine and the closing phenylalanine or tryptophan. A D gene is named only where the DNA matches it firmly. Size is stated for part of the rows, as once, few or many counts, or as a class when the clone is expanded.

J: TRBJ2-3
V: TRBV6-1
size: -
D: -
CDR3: CASSEEVGWESSTDTQYF
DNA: TGTGCCAGCAGTGAAGAGGTCGGTTGGGAATCTAGCACAGATACGCAGTATTTT

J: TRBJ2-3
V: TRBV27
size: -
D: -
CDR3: CASSLAEGADTQYF
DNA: TGTGCCAGCAGTTTAGCGGAGGGGGCAGATACGCAGTATTTT

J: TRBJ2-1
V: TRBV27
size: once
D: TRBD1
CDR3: CASSWGQRTNEQFF
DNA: TGTGCCAGCAGTTGGGGACAGCGGACAAATGAGCAGTTCTTC

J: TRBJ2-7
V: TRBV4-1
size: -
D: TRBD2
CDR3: CASSLLAGAYEQYF
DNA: TGCGCCAGCAGCTTACTAGCGGGTGCCTACGAGCAGTACTTC

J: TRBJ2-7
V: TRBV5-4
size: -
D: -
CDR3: CASSLGLNEQYF
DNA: TGTGCCAGCAGCTTGGGTCTCAACGAGCAGTACTTC

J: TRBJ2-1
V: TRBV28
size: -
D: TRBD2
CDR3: CASSSVAGGDEQFF
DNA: TGTGCCAGCAGTTCCGTAGCGGGAGGGGATGAGCAGTTCTTC

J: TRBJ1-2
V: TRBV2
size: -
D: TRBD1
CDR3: CASRETGGSYGYTF
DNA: TGTGCCAGCAGAGAGACAGGGGGCAGCTATGGCTACACCTTC

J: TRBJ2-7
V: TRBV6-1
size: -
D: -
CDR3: CASSEGQTRLTNYEQYF
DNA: TGTGCCAGCAGCGAAGGACAAACTAGACTTACAAACTACGAGCAGTACTTC

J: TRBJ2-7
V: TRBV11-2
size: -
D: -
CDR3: CASSLVGSTYEQYF
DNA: TGTGCCAGCAGCTTAGTTGGCAGCACCTACGAGCAGTACTTC

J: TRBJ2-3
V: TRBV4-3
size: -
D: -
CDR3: CASSEEYGSGDTQYF
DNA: TGCGCCAGCAGCGAAGAGTACGGGAGCGGAGATACGCAGTATTTT

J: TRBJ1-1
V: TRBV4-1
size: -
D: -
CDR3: CASSQGGGLDTEAFF
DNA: TGCGCCAGCAGCCAAGGGGGGGGGTTGGACACTGAAGCTTTCTTT

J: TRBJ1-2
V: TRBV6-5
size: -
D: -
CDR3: CASSYTTGLGYTF
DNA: TGTGCCAGCAGTTACACCACAGGTCTCGGCTACACCTTC

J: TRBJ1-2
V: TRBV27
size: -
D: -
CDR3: CASRSLANYGYTF
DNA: TGTGCCAGCAGGTCTTTGGCTAACTATGGCTACACCTTC

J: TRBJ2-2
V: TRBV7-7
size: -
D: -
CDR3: CASSLGDGATGELFF
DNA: TGTGCTAGCAGCTTAGGGGACGGAGCCACCGGGGAGCTGTTTTTT

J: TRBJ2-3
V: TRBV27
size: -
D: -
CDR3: CASSWWLGSTDTQYF
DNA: TGTGCCAGCAGTTGGTGGTTGGGGAGCACAGATACGCAGTATTTT

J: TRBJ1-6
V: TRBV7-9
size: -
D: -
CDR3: CASSNLQGLESPLHF
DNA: TGTGCCAGCAGCAACTTACAGGGTCTGGAATCACCCCTCCACTTT

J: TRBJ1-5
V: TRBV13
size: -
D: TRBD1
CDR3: CASSFRTGSNQPQHF
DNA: TGTGCCAGCAGTTTCCGGACAGGGAGTAATCAGCCCCAGCATTTT

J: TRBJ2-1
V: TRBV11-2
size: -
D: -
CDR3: CASSLEPDFEQFF
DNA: TGTGCCAGCAGCTTAGAACCAGATTTTGAGCAGTTCTTC

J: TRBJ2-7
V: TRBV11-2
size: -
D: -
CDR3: CASSLDLGYEQYF
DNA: TGTGCCAGCAGCTTAGATCTGGGGTACGAGCAGTACTTC

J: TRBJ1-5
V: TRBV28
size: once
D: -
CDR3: CASSATMTGYSNQPQHF
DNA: TGTGCCAGCAGCGCGACCATGACAGGTTATAGCAATCAGCCCCAGCATTTT

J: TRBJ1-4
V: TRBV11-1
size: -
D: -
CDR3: CASSLNLTPNEKLFF
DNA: TGTGCCAGCAGCTTAAATCTTACGCCTAATGAAAAACTGTTTTTT

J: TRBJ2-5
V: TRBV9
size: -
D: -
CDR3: CASSVVGLDLETQYF
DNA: TGTGCCAGCAGCGTAGTGGGACTTGACTTGGAGACCCAGTACTTC

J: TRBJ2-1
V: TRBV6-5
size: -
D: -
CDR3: CASSYNELDEQFF
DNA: TGTGCCAGCAGTTACAACGAGCTCGATGAGCAGTTCTTC

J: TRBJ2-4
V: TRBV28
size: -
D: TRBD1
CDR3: CASSFRTGSADIQYF
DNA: TGTGCCAGCAGTTTCAGGACAGGGAGCGCGGACATTCAGTACTTC

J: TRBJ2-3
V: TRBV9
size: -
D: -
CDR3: CASSLEKISTDTQYF
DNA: TGTGCCAGCAGCTTGGAAAAAATTAGCACAGATACGCAGTATTTT

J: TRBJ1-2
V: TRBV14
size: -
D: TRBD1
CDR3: CASSLRDRGLYGYTF
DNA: TGTGCCAGCAGCCTACGAGACAGGGGTCTATATGGCTACACCTTC

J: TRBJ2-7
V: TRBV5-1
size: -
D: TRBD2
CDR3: CASSGSSGFEQYF
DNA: TGCGCCAGCAGCGGATCTAGCGGGTTCGAGCAGTACTTC

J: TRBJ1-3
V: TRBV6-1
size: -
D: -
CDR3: CASSEAPGTNGNTIYF
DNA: TGTGCCAGCAGTGAAGCTCCCGGGACAAATGGAAACACCATATATTTT

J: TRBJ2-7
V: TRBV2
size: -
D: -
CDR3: CASSRDGEQYF
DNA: TGTGCCAGCAGCCGGGACGGAGAGCAGTACTTC

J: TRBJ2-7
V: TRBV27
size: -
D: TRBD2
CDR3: CASRLAGGPYEQYF
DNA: TGTGCCAGCAGGCTAGCGGGAGGACCCTACGAGCAGTACTTC

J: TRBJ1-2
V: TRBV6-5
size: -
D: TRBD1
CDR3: CASSYGEGAAYGYTF
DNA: TGTGCCAGCAGTTACGGGGAGGGGGCCGCCTATGGCTACACCTTC

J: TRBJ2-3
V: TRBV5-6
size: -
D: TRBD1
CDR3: CASSWDRVSGTDTQYF
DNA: TGTGCCAGCAGCTGGGACAGGGTTTCTGGCACAGATACGCAGTATTTT

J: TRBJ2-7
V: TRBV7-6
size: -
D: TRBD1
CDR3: CASSSGTGRYEQYF
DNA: TGTGCCAGCAGCTCAGGGACAGGGCGCTACGAGCAGTACTTC

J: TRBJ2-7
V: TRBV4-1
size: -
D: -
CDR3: CASSQVVQEYEQYF
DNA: TGCGCCAGCAGCCAAGTCGTACAAGAATACGAGCAGTACTTC

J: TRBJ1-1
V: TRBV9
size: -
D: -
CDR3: CASSVGQGTNTEAFF
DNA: TGTGCCAGCAGCGTAGGGCAGGGGACGAACACTGAAGCTTTCTTT

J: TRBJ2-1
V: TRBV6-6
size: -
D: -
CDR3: CASSTPGPSNEQFF
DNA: TGTGCCAGCAGTACTCCGGGCCCTTCTAATGAGCAGTTCTTC

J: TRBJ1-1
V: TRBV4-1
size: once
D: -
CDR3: CASSPPTALNTEAFF
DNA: TGCGCCAGCAGCCCCCCGACAGCTTTGAACACTGAAGCTTTCTTT

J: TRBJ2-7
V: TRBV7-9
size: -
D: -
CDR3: CASSRDPYEQYF
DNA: TGTGCCAGCAGCCGGGACCCCTACGAGCAGTACTTC

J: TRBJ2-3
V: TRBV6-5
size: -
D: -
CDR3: CASSPISGTDTQYF
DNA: TGTGCCAGCAGTCCCATAAGTGGCACAGATACGCAGTATTTT

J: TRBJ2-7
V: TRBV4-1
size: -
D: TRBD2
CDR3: CASSQLGTSGSLNSYEQYF
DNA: TGCGCCAGCAGCCAGCTCGGGACTAGCGGGAGTTTGAACTCCTACGAGCAGTACTTC

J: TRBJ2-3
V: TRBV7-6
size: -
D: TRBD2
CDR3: CASTPTSGGGYLPDTQYF
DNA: TGTGCCAGCACCCCGACTAGCGGGGGGGGTTATCTTCCAGATACGCAGTATTTT

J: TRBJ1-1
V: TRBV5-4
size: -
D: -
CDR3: CASNAGSITEAFF
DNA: TGTGCCAGCAACGCGGGCAGCATTACTGAAGCTTTCTTT

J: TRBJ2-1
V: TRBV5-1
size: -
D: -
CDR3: CASSFWGGLDEQFF
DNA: TGCGCCAGCAGCTTCTGGGGGGGCCTCGATGAGCAGTTCTTC

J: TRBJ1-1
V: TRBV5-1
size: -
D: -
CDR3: CASSPGQLMNTEAFF
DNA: TGCGCCAGCAGCCCCGGACAGCTCATGAACACTGAAGCTTTCTTT

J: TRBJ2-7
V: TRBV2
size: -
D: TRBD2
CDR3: CASSEISWAGVGEQYF
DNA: TGTGCCAGCAGTGAAATTTCCTGGGCGGGAGTGGGCGAGCAGTACTTC

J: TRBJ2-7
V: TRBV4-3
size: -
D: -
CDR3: CASSQDRVPGYEQYF
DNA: TGCGCCAGCAGCCAAGACAGGGTCCCCGGGTACGAGCAGTACTTC

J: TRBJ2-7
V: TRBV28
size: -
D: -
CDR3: CASSFWESSYEQYF
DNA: TGTGCCAGCAGTTTCTGGGAGAGTTCCTACGAGCAGTACTTC

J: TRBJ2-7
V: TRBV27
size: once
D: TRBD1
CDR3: CASKEQGVEEQYF
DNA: TGTGCCAGCAAGGAACAGGGGGTGGAGGAGCAGTACTTC

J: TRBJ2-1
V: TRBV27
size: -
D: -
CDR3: CASSFLRDRYNEQFF
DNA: TGTGCCAGCAGTTTCCTCCGGGACCGTTACAATGAGCAGTTCTTC

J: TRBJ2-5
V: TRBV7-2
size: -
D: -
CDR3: CASSQDSFSGTMVETQYF
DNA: TGTGCCAGCAGCCAGGACAGTTTCTCTGGGACCATGGTGGAGACCCAGTACTTC

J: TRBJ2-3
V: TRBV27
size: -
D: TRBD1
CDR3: CASSLYRGDTQYF
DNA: TGTGCCAGCAGTTTGTACAGGGGAGATACGCAGTATTTT

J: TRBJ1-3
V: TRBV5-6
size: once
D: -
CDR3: CASSLVLSGNTIYF
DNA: TGTGCCAGCAGCTTGGTACTCTCTGGAAACACCATATATTTT

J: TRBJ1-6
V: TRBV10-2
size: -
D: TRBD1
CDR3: CASSSQGESNSPLHF
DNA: TGCGCCAGCAGTTCCCAGGGGGAGTCTAATTCACCCCTCCACTTT